Below, one TCR beta chain is given with its context. The source of the sample is a study of shared clonotypes between healthy human individuals. Recent acute infections and vaccinations were absent in the healthy HIV-negative adult donors. The study drew all its donors from Caucasian adults living in Nashville, Tennessee. Repertoires were generated with immunoSEQ multiplex PCR, while TCRdb's copy carries only in-frame clones and drops some. Among 170,000 or so clones, about 66% were seen once, and the ten largest hold more than 9%. V shed 5 bases and J shed 0 bases, with 7 bases lying between them. Germline V gene sequence: CDR1 MGHDK, CDR2 SYGVNS. The CDR3 length is 14 residues.

This TCR came from a man in his thirties or forties in good health. This chain joins TRBV25-1 and TRBJ2-2; D call uncertain. The sample consisted of memory CD4+ T cells sorted from blood. As for subset: CD45RA-negative fraction. CDR3 sequence reads: CASSSVTNTGELFF. The CDR3 DNA reads as TGTGCCAGCAGTTCCGTAACGAACACCGGGGAGCTGTTTTTT.